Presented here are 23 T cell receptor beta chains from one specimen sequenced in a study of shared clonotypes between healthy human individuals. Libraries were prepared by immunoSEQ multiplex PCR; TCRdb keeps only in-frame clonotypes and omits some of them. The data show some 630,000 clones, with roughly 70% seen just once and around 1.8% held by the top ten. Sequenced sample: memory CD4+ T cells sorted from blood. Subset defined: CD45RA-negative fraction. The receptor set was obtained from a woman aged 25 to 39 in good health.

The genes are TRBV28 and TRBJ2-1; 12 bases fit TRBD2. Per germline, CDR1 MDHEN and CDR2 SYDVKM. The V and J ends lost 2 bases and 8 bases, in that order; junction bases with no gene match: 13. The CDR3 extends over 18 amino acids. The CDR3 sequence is CASSLGQGLAGVGDEQFF. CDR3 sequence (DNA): TGTGCCAGCAGTTTAGGACAGGGACTAGCGGGTGTAGGGGATGAGCAGTTCTTC.

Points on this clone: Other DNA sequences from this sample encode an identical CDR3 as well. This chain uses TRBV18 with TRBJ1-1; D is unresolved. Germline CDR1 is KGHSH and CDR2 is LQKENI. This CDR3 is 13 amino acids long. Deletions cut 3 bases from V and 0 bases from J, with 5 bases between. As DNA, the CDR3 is TGTGCCAGCTCACCCTCAGTGAACACTGAAGCTTTCTTT. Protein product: CASSPSVNTEAFF.

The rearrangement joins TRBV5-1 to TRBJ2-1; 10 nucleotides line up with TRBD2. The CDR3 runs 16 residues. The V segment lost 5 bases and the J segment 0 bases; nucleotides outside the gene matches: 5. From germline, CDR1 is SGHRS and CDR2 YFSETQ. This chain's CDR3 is CASRSSGSLSYNEQFF. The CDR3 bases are TGCGCCAGCAGGTCTAGCGGGAGTCTCTCCTACAATGAGCAGTTCTTC. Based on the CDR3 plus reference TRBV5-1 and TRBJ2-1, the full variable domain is KAGVTQTPRYLIKTRGQQVTLSCSPISGHRSVSWYQQTPGQGLQFLFEYFSETQRNKGNFPGRFSGRQFSNSRSEMNVSTLELGDSALYLCASRSSGSLSYNEQFFGPGTRLTVL.

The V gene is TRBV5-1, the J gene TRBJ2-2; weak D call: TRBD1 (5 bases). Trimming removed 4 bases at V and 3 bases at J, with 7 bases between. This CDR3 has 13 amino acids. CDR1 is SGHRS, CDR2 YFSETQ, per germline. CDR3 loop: CASSEGDTGELFF. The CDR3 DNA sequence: TGCGCCAGCAGCGAAGGGGACACCGGGGAGCTGTTTTTT.

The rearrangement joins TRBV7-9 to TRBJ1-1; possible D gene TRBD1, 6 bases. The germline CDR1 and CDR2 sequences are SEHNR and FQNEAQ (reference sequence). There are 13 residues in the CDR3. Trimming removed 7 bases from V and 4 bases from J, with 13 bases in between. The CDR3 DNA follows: TGTGCCAGCACGGGGGGGCTGGGCACTGAAGCTTTCTTT. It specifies CASTGGLGTEAFF.

CDR3 nucleotide sequence: TGCGCCAGCAGCCCTGGACTAGCGGGAGGGGATGAGCAGTTCTTC. It encodes CASSPGLAGGDEQFF. The chain combines TRBV5-1 with TRBJ2-1; 15 nucleotides agree with TRBD2. The V and J ends lost 4 bases and 8 bases, in that order; junction bases with no gene match: 4. Germline loops: CDR1 SGHRS, CDR2 YFSETQ. The CDR3 runs 15 residues.

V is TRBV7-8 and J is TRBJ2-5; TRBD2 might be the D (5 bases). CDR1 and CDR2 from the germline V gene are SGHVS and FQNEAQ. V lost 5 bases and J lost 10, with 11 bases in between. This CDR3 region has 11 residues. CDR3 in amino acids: CASSLGLYQYF. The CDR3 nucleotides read TGTGCCAGCAGCCTAGGACTTTACCAGTACTTC.

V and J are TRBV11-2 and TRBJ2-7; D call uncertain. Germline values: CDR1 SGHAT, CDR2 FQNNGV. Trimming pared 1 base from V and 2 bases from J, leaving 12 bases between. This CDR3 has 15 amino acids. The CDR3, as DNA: TGTGCCAGCAGCTTAGTATTTGGCGAAACCTACGAGCAGTACTTC. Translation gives CASSLVFGETYEQYF.

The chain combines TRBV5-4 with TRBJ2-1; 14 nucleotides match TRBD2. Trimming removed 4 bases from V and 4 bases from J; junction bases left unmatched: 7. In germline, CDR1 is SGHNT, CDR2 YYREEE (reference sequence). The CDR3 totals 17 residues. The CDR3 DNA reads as TGTGCCAGCAGCCAGCCGGGACTAGCGGGAGCATACAATGAGCAGTTCTTC. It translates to CASSQPGLAGAYNEQFF.

The CDR3 DNA reads as TGCGCCAGCAGCCCTAGGGAATTAGTGGTATACGAGCAGTACTTC. Translated, it gives CASSPRELVVYEQYF. V is TRBV5-1 and J is TRBJ2-7, with D hard to call. The germline gives CDR1 SGHRS, CDR2 YFSETQ. The CDR3 has 15 residues. Trimming removed 4 bases at V and 4 bases at J, with 18 bases between. The whole variable domain, remainder taken from reference TRBV5-1 and TRBJ2-7, is KAGVTQTPRYLIKTRGQQVTLSCSPISGHRSVSWYQQTPGQGLQFLFEYFSETQRNKGNFPGRFSGRQFSNSRSEMNVSTLELGDSALYLCASSPRELVVYEQYFGPGTRLTVT.

The CDR3, as DNA: TGCGCCAGCAGCTGGGGCGGGGGCGAGGCGGAGCTGTTTTTT. Translating it yields CASSWGGGEAELFF. The rearrangement links TRBV5-1 to TRBJ2-2; D might be TRBD2 (7 bases). Germline CDR1 SGHRS, CDR2 YFSETQ. The V end was cut by 3 bases, the J end by 10 bases, with 16 bases between. The CDR3 is made up of 14 amino acids.

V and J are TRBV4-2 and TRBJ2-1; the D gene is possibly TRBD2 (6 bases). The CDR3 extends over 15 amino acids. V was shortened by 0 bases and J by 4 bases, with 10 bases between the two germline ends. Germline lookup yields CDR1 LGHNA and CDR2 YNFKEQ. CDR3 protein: CASSQESRGYNEQFF. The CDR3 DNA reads TGTGCCAGCAGCCAAGAAAGTCGGGGGTACAATGAGCAGTTCTTC.

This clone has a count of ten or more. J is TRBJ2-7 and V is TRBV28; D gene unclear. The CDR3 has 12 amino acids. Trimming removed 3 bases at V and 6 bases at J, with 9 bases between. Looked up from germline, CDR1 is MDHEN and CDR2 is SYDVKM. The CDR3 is CASSFASGEQYF. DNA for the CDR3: TGTGCCAGCAGTTTCGCGTCGGGCGAGCAGTACTTC.

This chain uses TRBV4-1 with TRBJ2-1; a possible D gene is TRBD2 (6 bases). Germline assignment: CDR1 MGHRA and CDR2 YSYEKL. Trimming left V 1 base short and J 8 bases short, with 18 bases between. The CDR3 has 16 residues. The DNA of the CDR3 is TGCGCCAGCAGCCAAGTTAATATCGGGAGTTCTGATGAGCAGTTCTTC. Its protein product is CASSQVNIGSSDEQFF.

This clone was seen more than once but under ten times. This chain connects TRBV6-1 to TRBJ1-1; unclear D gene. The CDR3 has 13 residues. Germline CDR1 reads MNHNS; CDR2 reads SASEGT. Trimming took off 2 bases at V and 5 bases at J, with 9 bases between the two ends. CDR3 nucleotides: TGTGCCAGCAGTGAAAAGGGCTGGACTGAAGCTTTCTTT. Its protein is CASSEKGWTEAFF.

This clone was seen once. The CDR3 region has the DNA TGTGCCAGTAATCGGGTCTACGGCAATCAGCCCCAGCATTTT. Its translation is CASNRVYGNQPQHF. This chain links TRBV19 with TRBJ1-5; the D is unclear. Germline V gene lookup returns CDR1 LNHDA and CDR2 SQIVND (reference sequence). Trimming shortened V by 7 bases and J by 2 bases, and 12 bases separated the two germline ends. The CDR3 has 14 residues.

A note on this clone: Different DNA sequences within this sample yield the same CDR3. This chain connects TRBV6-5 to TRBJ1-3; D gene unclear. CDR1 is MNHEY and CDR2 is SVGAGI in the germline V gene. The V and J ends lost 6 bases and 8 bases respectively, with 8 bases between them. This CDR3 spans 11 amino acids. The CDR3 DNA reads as TGTGCCAGCAGCTACGGCGACACCATATATTTT. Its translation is CASSYGDTIYF.

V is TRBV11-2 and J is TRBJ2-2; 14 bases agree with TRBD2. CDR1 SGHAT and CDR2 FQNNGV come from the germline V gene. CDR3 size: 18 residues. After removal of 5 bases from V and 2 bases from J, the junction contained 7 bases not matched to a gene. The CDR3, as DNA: TGTGCCAGCAGCAAAAGACTAGCGGGAGGGGTAAACACCGGGGAGCTGTTTTTT. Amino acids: CASSKRLAGGVNTGELFF.

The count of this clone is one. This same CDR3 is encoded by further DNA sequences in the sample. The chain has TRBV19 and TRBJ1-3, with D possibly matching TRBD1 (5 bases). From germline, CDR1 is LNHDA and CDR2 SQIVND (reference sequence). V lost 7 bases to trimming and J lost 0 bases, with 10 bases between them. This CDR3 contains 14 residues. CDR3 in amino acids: CASTPGFSGNTIYF. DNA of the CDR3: TGTGCCAGTACCCCAGGGTTCTCTGGAAACACCATATATTTT. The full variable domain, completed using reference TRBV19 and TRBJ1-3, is DGGITQSPKYLFRKEGQNVTLSCEQNLNHDAMYWYRQDPGQGLRLIYYSQIVNDFQKGDIAEGYSVSREKKESFPLTVTSAQKNPTAFYLCASTPGFSGNTIYFGEGSWLTVV.

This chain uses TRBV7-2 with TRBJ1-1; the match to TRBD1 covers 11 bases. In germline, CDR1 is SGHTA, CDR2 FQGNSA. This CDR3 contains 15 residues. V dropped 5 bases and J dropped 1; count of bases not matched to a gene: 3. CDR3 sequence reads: CASSGDRGWNTEAFF. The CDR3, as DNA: TGTGCCAGCAGCGGGGACAGGGGGTGGAACACTGAAGCTTTCTTT.

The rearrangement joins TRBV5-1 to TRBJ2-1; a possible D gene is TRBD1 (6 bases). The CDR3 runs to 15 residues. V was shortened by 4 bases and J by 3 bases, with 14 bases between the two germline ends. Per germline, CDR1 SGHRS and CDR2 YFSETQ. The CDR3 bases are TGCGCCAGCAGCAAGGACAGTCTCCTCTACAATGAGCAGTTCTTC. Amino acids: CASSKDSLLYNEQFF.

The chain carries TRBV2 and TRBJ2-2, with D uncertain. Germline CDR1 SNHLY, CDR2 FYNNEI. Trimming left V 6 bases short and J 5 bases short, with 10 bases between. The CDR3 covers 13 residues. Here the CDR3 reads CASRQQRTGELFF. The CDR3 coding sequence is TGTGCCAGCAGGCAGCAAAGAACCGGGGAGCTGTTTTTT. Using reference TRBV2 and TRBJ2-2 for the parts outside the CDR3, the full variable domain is EPEVTQTPSHQVTQMGQEVILRCVPISNHLYFYWYRQILGQKVEFLVSFYNNEISEKSEIFDDQFSVERPDGSNFTLKIRSTKLEDSAMYFCASRQQRTGELFFGEGSRLTVL.

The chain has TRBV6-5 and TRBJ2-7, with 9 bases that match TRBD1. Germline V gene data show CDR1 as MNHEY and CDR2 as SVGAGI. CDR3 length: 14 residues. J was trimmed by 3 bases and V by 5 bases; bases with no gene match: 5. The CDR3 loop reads CASSTGTGIYEQYF. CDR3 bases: TGTGCCAGCAGTACCGGGACAGGGATCTACGAGCAGTACTTC.